These 23 T cell receptor beta chains were sequenced from one sample in a study of CD8+ T cells in alopecia areata. The authors extracted RNA and reverse transcribed it into cDNA as the sequencing template. Generated by immunoSEQ multiplex PCR, the TCRdb table keeps only in-frame clones and is missing some. The data contain approximately 170,000 clones, 60% to 70% of them seen just once; the ten biggest clones take up 0.65% to 0.7%. Treatment given: oral pan-JAK inhibitor, 5-10 mg twice daily. This specimen consisted of CD4+ T cells sorted from blood, obtained at week 4, from a patient treated with tofacitinib. The receptors shown here come from a human donor with alopecia areata.

The chain links TRBV4-1 to TRBJ2-5; no clear D gene. V was shortened by 0 bases and J by 2 bases, with 7 bases between the two germline ends. CDR3 size: 14 residues. Germline V gene data show CDR1 as MGHRA and CDR2 as YSYEKL. The CDR3 loop is CASSQDPGQETQYF. As DNA, the CDR3 is TGCGCCAGCAGCCAAGACCCGGGTCAAGAGACCCAGTACTTC.

The V call is TRBV7-2, the J call TRBJ2-5, with TRBD2 matching over 14 bases. Per germline, CDR1 SGHTA and CDR2 FQGNSA. The V gene end was trimmed by 2 bases and the J gene end by 4 bases; junction bases not matched to a gene: 6. There are 17 residues in the CDR3. DNA for the CDR3: TGTGCCAGCAGCTTACCTCCGGGACTAGCGGGAGCAGAGACCCAGTACTTC. It is translated as CASSLPPGLAGAETQYF. Filled out from reference TRBV7-2 and TRBJ2-5, the complete variable domain reads GAGVSQSPSNKVTEKGKDVELRCDPISGHTALYWYRQSLGQGLEFLIYFQGNSAPDKSGLPSDRFSAERTGGSVSTLTIQRTQQEDSAVYLCASSLPPGLAGAETQYFGPGTRLLVL.

The chain is built from TRBV29-1 and TRBJ2-2; TRBD1 or TRBD2 may be the D gene (5 bases each). This CDR3 has 14 residues. Trimming left V 6 bases short and J 4 bases short, with 15 bases between. Per the germline V gene, CDR1 is SQVTM and CDR2 is ANQGSEA. The CDR3 sequence is CSVGEPRTTGELFF. CDR3 DNA sequence: TGCAGCGTGGGGGAGCCAAGGACCACCGGGGAGCTGTTTTTT.

This clone was detected a few times. The chain couples TRBV29-1 to TRBJ2-7, with TRBD1 matching 8 bases. V lost 6 bases and J lost 10; bases outside the gene matches: 8. This CDR3 comprises 11 residues. Germline CDR1 and CDR2: SQVTM and ANQGSEA. The CDR3 spells CSVATQGGQYF. The CDR3 region has the DNA TGCAGCGTCGCTACACAGGGGGGACAGTACTTC.

The sample holds a few counts of this clone. The chain employs TRBV21-1 and TRBJ1-5; no check of the table's D call, TRBD1, against the DNA was made. TRBV21-1 is designated a pseudogene. The CDR3 loop spans 16 amino acids. In nucleotides, the CDR3 is TGTGCCAGCAGCAAAGTAGCACAGGGGTGCAATCAGCCCCAGCATTTT. Translation: CASSKVAQGCNQPQHF.

There are a few counts of this clone. The sample carries other DNA sequences with the same CDR3. The chain carries TRBV29-1 and TRBJ2-5, with 9 positions matching TRBD2. CDR1 and CDR2 (germline): SQVTM, ANQGSEA. This CDR3 has 12 amino acids. Germline trimming cut 4 bases from V and 5 bases from J; bases unmatched to any gene: 2. The CDR3 DNA reads TGCAGCGTTGTGGCGGGAGGGGAGACCCAGTACTTC. Translated: CSVVAGGETQYF.

The V and J genes are TRBV30 and TRBJ2-6; D unresolved. Germline V gene data show CDR1 as GTSNPN and CDR2 as SVGIG (reference sequence). The germline V and J ends were trimmed by 4 bases and 0 bases, with 7 bases remaining between them. The CDR3 is 14 amino acids. The CDR3 spells CAWTFGSGANVLTF. CDR3 sequence (DNA): TGTGCCTGGACCTTCGGCTCTGGGGCCAACGTCCTGACTTTC.

V and J are TRBV15 and TRBJ2-7, with D unclear. V was pared by 0 bases and J by 4 bases, with 7 bases between. The CDR3 is 13 amino acids. Germline CDR1 LNHNV, CDR2 YYDKDF (reference sequence). The CDR3 is CATSRDGRYEQYF. The CDR3 region has the DNA TGTGCCACCAGCAGAGATGGTAGGTACGAGCAGTACTTC.

V usage is TRBV19 and J usage is TRBJ2-3, with TRBD1 identical over 10 bases. V lost 3 bases, J lost 2 bases, and 2 bases stayed unmatched. The germline V gene encodes CDR1 LNHDA and CDR2 SQIVND (reference sequence). This CDR3 is 15 amino acids long. CDR3: CASSMRQGATDTQYF. The CDR3 DNA is TGTGCCAGTAGTATGCGACAGGGGGCCACAGATACGCAGTATTTT.

The chain has TRBV15 and TRBJ2-7, with 11 bases fitting TRBD2. V lost 8 bases to trimming and J lost 2 bases; unmatched junction nucleotides: 8. Germline CDR1 and CDR2: LNHNV and YYDKDF (reference sequence). The CDR3 is 15 amino acids. In DNA form, the CDR3 reads TGTGCCACCCTGAAGACTAGCGGGACCGCCTACGAGCAGTACTTC. Residues: CATLKTSGTAYEQYF.

This clone has just a few counts. This chain uses TRBV5-6 with TRBJ1-5; D unresolved. CDR3 length equals 13 residues. Per the germline V gene, CDR1 is SGHDT and CDR2 is YYEEEE. Trimming took off 1 base at V and 0 bases at J, with 2 bases between the two ends. Written as DNA, the CDR3 is TGTGCCAGCAGCTTGTATAGCAATCAGCCCCAGCATTTT. It is translated as CASSLYSNQPQHF.

The gene calls are TRBV7-9 and TRBJ2-5, with a weak D call TRBD2 (6 bases). Trimming cost V 0 bases and J 5 bases, with 7 bases left between them. The CDR3 is 13 residues long. CDR1 is SEHNR, CDR2 FQNEAQ, per germline (reference sequence). The CDR3 DNA sequence: TGTGCCAGCAGCTTAGCCGGGAGTGAGACCCAGTACTTC. Translation gives CASSLAGSETQYF.

This clone was seen a handful of times. J is TRBJ2-7 and V is TRBV5-1; D uncertain. CDR1 is SGHRS, CDR2 YFSETQ, per germline. V gave up 8 bases and J gave up 6 bases, with 27 bases separating them. The length of the CDR3 is 16 residues. Here the CDR3 DNA reads TGCGCCAGTAGCCCGGCATGGGATCGGAACGACGCCGAGCAGTACTTC. Translation gives CASSPAWDRNDAEQYF.

The rearrangement joins TRBV7-2 to TRBJ1-1; D call uncertain. The V and J ends lost 2 bases and 0 bases respectively, with 7 bases between them. The germline V gene encodes CDR1 SGHTA and CDR2 FQGNSA. The CDR3 has 14 amino acids. In DNA form, the CDR3 reads TGTGCCAGCAGCTTACGGTGGGTGAACACTGAAGCTTTCTTT. Amino acid sequence: CASSLRWVNTEAFF.

The chain links TRBV9 to TRBJ2-7, with TRBD2 as a possible D gene (6 bases). Looked up from germline, CDR1 is SGDLS and CDR2 is YYNGEE. V was shortened by 0 bases and J by 6 bases, with 16 bases between the two germline ends. This CDR3 has 15 amino acids. The CDR3, as DNA: TGTGCCAGCAGCGTAGGCCGGGGTGGAGGGCTCGAGCAGTACTTC. Translating it yields CASSVGRGGGLEQYF.

The table lists this clone with a count of one. This sequence joins TRBV9 and TRBJ1-2, with 8 bases fitting TRBD1. The V gene's germline CDR1 is SGDLS and CDR2 YYNGEE. The V and J ends lost 0 bases and 4 bases, in that order; junction bases with no gene match: 5. This CDR3 spans 15 amino acids. CDR3 loop: CASSVAPGQGYGYTF. CDR3 DNA: TGTGCCAGCAGCGTAGCCCCCGGACAGGGCTATGGCTACACCTTC.

This clone was seen a handful of times. The chain has TRBV25-1 and TRBJ2-5; D remains ambiguous. Trimming stripped 4 bases from V and 5 bases from J, with 14 bases between. Germline values: CDR1 MGHDK, CDR2 SYGVNS. This CDR3 has 14 amino acids. The CDR3 DNA reads TGTGCCAGCAGTGTCAGCCCTGGGCAGGAGACCCAGTACTTC. Its translation is CASSVSPGQETQYF.

The gene calls are TRBV18 and TRBJ2-1; 12 bases are shared with TRBD2. CDR3 length: 15 residues. V was clipped by 5 bases and J by 8 bases; unmatched bases: 7. Germline loops: CDR1 KGHSH, CDR2 LQKENI. The CDR3 loop is CASSSTSGSQDEQFF. As DNA, the CDR3 is TGTGCCAGCTCATCGACTAGCGGGAGTCAGGATGAGCAGTTCTTC.

This clone has only a few counts. The chain links TRBV5-1 to TRBJ2-5, with TRBD2 matching over 11 bases. In germline, CDR1 is SGHRS, CDR2 YFSETQ. This CDR3 has 13 amino acids. V trimming: 5 bases; J trimming: 5 bases; junction bases outside the gene matches: 2. The CDR3 spells CASRTSGSETQYF. DNA of the CDR3: TGCGCCAGCAGAACTAGCGGGAGTGAGACCCAGTACTTC.

The V and J genes are TRBV14 and TRBJ1-2; D not certain. This CDR3 has 13 residues. From germline, CDR1 is SGHDN and CDR2 FVKESK. Trimming left V 8 bases short and J 5 bases short, with 15 bases between. CDR3 in DNA: TGTGCCAGCGCGAGAACAATAACATATGGCTACACCTTC. This sequence encodes CASARTITYGYTF. The entire variable domain, with the rest obtained from reference TRBV14 and TRBJ1-2, is as follows: EAGVTQFPSHSVIEKGQTVTLRCDPISGHDNLYWYRRVMGKEIKFLLHFVKESKQDESGMPNNRFLAERTGGTYSTLKVQPAELEDSGVYFCASARTITYGYTFGSGTRLTVV.

This clone was seen a few times. The gene calls are TRBV29-1 and TRBJ2-6; perhaps TRBD2 as D (5 bases). CDR3 length equals 15 residues. Germline V lookup: CDR1 SQVTM, CDR2 ANQGSEA. V lost 7 bases and J lost 0, with 13 bases in between. The CDR3 sequence: CSAQSGSSGANVLTF. The CDR3 nucleotides are TGCAGCGCCCAATCGGGGAGCTCTGGGGCCAACGTCCTGACTTTC.

V and J are TRBV29-1 and TRBJ2-3, with a weak D call TRBD1 (6 bases). The CDR3 is 16 residues long. V shed 7 bases and J shed 3 bases, with 23 bases lying between them. Germline V gene data show CDR1 as SQVTM and CDR2 as ANQGSEA. This CDR3 reads CSAGHPARGSTDTQYF. In DNA, the CDR3 is TGCAGCGCTGGGCATCCTGCTAGGGGGTCAACAGATACGCAGTATTTT.

J is TRBJ1-2 and V is TRBV30, with no clear D. V lost 1 base, J lost 6 bases, and 6 bases lay in between. The CDR3 is made up of 11 amino acids. Germline assignment: CDR1 GTSNPN and CDR2 SVGIG (reference sequence). The CDR3 DNA reads as TGTGCCTGGAGTGCCATCAATGGCTACACCTTC. It specifies CAWSAINGYTF.